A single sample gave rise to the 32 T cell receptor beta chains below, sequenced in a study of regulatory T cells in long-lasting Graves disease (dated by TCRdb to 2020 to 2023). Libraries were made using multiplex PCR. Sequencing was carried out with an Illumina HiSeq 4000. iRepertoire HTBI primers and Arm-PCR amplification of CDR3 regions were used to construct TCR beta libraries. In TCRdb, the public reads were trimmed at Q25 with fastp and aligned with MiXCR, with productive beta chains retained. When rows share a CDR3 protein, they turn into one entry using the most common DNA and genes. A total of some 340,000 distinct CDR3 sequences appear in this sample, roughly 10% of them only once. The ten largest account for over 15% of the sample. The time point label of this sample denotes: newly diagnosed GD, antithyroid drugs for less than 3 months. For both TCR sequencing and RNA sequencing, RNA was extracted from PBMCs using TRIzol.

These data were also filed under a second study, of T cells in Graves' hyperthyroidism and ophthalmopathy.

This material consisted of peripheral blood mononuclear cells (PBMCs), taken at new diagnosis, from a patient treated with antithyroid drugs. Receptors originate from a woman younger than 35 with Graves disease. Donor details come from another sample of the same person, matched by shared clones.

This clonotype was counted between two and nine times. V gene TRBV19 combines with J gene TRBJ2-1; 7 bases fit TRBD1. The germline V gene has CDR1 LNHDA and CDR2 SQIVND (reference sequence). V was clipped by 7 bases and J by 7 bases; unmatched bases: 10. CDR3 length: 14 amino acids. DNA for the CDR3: TGTGCCAGTAAGGGAAGGGGGCGGCGGAATGAGCAGTTCTTC. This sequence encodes CASKGRGRRNEQFF.

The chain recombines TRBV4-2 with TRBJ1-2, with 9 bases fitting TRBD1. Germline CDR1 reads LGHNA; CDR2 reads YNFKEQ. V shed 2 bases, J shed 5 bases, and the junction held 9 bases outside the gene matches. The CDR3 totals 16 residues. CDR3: CASSQPLDRGVYGYTF. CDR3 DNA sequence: TGTGCCAGCAGCCAACCACTGGACAGGGGAGTGTATGGCTACACCTTC.

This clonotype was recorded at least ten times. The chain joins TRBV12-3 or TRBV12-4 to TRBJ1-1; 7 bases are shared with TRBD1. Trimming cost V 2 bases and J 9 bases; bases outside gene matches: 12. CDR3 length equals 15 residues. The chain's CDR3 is CASSLRSRQGVQAFF. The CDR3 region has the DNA TGTGCCAGCAGTTTAAGGTCCAGACAGGGAGTTCAAGCTTTCTTT.

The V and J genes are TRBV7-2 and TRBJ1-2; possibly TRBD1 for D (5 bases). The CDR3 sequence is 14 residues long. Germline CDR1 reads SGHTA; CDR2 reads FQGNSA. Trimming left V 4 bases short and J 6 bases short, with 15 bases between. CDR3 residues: CASSWPSRGDGYTF. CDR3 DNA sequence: TGTGCCAGCAGCTGGCCGTCAAGAGGGGATGGCTACACCTTC.

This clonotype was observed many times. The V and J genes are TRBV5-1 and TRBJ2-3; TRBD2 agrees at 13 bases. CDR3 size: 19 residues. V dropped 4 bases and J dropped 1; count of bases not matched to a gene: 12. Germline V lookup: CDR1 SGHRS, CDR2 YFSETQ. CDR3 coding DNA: TGCGCCAGCAGCCTGGGACTAGCGGGACACTCGAAACGCACAGATACGCAGTATTTT. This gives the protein CASSLGLAGHSKRTDTQYF.

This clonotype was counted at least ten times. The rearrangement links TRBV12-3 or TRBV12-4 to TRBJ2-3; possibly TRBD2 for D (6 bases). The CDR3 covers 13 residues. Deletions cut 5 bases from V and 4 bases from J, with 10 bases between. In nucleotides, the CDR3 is TGTGCCAGCAGTATCCGGGAGCCAGATACGCAGTATTTT. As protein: CASSIREPDTQYF.

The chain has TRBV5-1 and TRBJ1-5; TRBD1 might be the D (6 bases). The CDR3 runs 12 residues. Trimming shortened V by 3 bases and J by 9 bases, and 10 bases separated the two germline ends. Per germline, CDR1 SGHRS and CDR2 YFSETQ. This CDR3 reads CASSWEGGPQHF. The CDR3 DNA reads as TGCGCCAGCAGCTGGGAGGGGGGGCCCCAGCATTTT.

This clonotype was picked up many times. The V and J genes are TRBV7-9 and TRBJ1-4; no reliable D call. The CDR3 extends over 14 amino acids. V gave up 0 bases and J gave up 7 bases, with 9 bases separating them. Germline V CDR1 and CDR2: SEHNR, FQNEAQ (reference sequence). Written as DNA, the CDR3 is TGTGCCAGCAGCTTAGCGGTTGACGCTGAAAAACTGTTTTTT. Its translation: CASSLAVDAEKLFF.

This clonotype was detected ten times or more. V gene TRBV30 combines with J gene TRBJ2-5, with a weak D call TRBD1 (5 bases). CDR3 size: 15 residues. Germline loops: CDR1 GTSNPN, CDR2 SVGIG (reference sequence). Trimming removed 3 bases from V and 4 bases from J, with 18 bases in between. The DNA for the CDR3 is TGTGCCTGGAGATTTCTGTGGGCAGGGCTAGAGACCCAGTACTTC. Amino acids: CAWRFLWAGLETQYF.

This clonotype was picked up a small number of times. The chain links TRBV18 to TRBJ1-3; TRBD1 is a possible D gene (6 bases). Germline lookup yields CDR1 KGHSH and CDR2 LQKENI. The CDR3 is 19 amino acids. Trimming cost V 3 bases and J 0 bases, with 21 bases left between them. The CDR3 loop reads CASSPGGTGRGFSGNTIYF. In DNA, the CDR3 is TGTGCCAGCTCACCCGGTGGAACAGGGAGGGGATTCTCTGGAAACACCATATATTTT.

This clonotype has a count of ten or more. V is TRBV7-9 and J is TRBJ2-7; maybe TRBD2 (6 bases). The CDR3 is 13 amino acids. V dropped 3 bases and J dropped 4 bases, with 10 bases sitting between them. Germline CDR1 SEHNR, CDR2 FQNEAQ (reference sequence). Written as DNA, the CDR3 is TGTGCCAGCAGCTTGGAACGGGAGTACGAGCAGTACTTC. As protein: CASSLEREYEQYF.

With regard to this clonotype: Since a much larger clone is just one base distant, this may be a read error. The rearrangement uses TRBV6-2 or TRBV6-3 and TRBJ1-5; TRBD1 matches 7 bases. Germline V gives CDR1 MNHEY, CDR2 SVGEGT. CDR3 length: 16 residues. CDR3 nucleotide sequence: TGTGCCAGCAATCAAGAGGGGGACAGAGACAATCGGCCCCAGCATTTT. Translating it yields CASNQEGDRDNRPQHF.

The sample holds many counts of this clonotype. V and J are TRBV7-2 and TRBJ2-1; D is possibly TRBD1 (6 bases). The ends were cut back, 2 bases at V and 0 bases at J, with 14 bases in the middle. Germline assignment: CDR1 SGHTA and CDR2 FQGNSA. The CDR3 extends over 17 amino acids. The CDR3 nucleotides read TGTGCCAGCAGCTTAATAGGGGGACCAAGCTCCTACAATGAGCAGTTCTTC. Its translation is CASSLIGGPSSYNEQFF. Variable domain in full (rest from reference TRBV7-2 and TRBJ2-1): GAGVSQSPSNKVTEKGKDVELRCDPISGHTALYWYRQSLGQGLEFLIYFQGNSAPDKSGLPSDRFSAERTGGSVSTLTIQRTQQEDSAVYLCASSLIGGPSSYNEQFFGPGTRLTVL.

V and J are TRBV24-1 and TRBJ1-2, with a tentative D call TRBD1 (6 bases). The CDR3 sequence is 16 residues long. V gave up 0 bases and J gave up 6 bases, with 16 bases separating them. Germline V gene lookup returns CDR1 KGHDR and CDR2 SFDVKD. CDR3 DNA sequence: TGTGCCACCAGTGATTTGTCGCACACAGGGCGTAATGGCTACACCTTC. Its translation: CATSDLSHTGRNGYTF.

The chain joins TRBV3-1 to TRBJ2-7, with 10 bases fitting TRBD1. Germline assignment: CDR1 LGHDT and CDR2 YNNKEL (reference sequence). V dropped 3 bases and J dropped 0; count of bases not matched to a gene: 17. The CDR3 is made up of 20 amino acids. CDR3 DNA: TGTGCCAGCAGCCAGGATCTACTCCTCCCCGGGACAGGGGTCTCCTACGAGCAGTACGTC. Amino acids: CASSQDLLLPGTGVSYEQYV.

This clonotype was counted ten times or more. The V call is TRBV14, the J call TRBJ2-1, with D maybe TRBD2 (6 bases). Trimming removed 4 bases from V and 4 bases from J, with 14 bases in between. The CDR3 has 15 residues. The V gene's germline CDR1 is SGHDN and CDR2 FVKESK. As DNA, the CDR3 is TGTGCCAGCAGCCCCGAGGCGGGAATATACAATGAGCAGTTCTTC. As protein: CASSPEAGIYNEQFF.

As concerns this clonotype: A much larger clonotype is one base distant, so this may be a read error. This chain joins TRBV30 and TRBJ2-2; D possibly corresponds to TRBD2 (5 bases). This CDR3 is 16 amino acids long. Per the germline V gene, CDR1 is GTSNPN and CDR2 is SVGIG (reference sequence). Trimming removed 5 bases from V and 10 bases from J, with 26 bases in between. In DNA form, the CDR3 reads TGTGCCTGGTCTCCTCTAAGCGGTACCATGAGGGCGGAGCTGTTTTTT. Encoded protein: CAWSPLSGTMRAELFF.

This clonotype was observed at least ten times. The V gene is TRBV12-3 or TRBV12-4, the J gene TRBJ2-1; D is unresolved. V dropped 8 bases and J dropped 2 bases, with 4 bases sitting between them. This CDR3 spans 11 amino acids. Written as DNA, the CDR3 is TGTGCCAGCGTCGCCTACAATGAGCAGTTCTTC. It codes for CASVAYNEQFF.

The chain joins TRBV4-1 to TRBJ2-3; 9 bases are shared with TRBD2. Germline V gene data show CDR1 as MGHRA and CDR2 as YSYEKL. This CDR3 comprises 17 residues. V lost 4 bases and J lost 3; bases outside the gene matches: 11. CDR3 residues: CASSPWGSGSTTDTQYF. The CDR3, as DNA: TGCGCCAGCAGCCCCTGGGGTAGCGGGAGTACGACAGATACGCAGTATTTT.

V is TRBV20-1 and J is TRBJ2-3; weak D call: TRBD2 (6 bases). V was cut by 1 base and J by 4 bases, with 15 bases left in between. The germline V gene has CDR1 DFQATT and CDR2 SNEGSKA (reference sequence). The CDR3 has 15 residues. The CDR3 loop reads CSARVGGDGPDTQYF. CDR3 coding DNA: TGCAGTGCTAGAGTGGGCGGGGACGGTCCAGATACGCAGTATTTT.

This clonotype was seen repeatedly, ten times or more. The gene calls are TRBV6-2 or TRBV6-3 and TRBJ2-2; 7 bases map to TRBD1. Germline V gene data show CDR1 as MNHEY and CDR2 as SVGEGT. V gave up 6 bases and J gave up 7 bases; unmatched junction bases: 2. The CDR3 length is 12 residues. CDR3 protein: CASRTGDGELFF. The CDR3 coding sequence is TGTGCCAGCAGAACAGGGGACGGGGAGCTGTTTTTT.

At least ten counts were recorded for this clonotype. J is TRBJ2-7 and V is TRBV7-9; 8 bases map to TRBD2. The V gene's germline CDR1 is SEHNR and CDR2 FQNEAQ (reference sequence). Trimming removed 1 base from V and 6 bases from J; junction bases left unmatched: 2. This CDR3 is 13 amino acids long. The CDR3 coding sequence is TGTGCCAGCAGCTTAGTTAGCGGGGCCGAGCAGTACGTC. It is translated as CASSLVSGAEQYV.

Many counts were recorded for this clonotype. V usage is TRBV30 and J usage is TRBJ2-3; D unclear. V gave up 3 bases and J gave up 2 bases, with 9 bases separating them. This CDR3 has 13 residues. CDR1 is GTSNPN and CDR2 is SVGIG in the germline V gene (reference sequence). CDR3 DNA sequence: TGTGCCTGGAGAATACAGACCACAGATACGCAGTATTTT. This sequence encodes CAWRIQTTDTQYF.

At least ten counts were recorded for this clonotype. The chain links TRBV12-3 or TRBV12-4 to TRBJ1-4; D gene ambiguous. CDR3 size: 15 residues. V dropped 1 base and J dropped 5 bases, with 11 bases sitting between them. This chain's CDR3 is CASSLEAVLNEKLFF. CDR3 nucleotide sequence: TGTGCCAGCAGTTTAGAAGCAGTGTTAAATGAAAAACTGTTTTTT.

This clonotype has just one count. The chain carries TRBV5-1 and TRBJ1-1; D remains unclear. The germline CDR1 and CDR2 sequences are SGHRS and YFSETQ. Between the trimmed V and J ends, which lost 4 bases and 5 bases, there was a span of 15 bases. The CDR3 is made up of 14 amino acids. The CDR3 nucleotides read TGCGCCAGCAGCCAAGATCCGGGTTGGACTGAAGCTTTCTTT. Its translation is CASSQDPGWTEAFF.

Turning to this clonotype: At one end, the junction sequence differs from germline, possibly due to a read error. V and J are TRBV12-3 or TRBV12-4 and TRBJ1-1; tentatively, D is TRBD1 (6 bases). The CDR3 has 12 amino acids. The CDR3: CASSLGGHTNLF. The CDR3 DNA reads TGTGCCAGCAGTTTAGGGGGACACACTAATCTCTTT.

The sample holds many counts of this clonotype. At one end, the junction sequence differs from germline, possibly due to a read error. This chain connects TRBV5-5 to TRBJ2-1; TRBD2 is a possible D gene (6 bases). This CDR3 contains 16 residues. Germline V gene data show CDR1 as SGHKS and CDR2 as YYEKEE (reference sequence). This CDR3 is CASSLIVAGSLITPSF. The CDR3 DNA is TGTGCCAGCAGCTTGATCGTTGCGGGAAGTTTAATCACCCCCAGCTTC.

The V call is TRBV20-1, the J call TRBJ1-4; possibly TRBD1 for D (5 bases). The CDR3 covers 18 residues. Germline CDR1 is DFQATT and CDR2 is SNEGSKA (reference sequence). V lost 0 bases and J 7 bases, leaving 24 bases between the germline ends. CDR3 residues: CSARDADLWDAEGEKLFF. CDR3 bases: TGCAGTGCTAGAGATGCAGACCTCTGGGACGCAGAAGGTGAAAAACTGTTTTTT.

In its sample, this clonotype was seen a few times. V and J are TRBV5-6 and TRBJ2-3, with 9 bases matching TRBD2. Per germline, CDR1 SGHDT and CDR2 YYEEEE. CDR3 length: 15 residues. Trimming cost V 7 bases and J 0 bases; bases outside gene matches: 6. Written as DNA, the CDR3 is TGTGCCAGCGGAGCGGGGGGATGGAGCACAGATACGCAGTATTTT. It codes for CASGAGGWSTDTQYF.

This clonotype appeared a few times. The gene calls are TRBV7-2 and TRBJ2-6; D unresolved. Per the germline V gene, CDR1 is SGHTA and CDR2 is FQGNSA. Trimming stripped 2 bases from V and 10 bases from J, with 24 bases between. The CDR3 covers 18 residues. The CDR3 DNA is TGTGCCAGCAGCTTATCGAGAACGGACGCCCCGGTGGGGAACGTCCTGACTTTC. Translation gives CASSLSRTDAPVGNVLTF.

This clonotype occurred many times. In nucleotides, the CDR3 is TGCGCCAGCAGCCCAGGACAGGGCCTGGCCCGACGCCACACTAACTATGGCTACACCTTC. Translation gives CASSPGQGLARRHTNYGYTF. The J gene is TRBJ1-2, the V gene TRBV5-1; 8 bases fit TRBD1. Germline CDR1 reads SGHRS; CDR2 reads YFSETQ. The CDR3 is 20 amino acids. V lost 4 bases, J lost 0 bases, and 20 bases stayed unmatched. Variable domain in full (rest from reference TRBV5-1 and TRBJ1-2): KAGVTQTPRYLIKTRGQQVTLSCSPISGHRSVSWYQQTPGQGLQFLFEYFSETQRNKGNFPGRFSGRQFSNSRSEMNVSTLELGDSALYLCASSPGQGLARRHTNYGYTFGSGTRLTVV.

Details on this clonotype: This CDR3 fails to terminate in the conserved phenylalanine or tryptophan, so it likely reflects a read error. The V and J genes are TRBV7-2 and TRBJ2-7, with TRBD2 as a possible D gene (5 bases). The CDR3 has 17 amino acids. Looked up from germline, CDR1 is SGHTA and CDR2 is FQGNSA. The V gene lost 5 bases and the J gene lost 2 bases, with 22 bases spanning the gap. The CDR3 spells CASSVGLGVIVAYEQYS. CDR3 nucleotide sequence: TGTGCCAGCAGCGTTGGACTCGGGGTGATTGTGGCCTACGAGCAGTACTCC.